These 23 T cell receptor beta chains share one sample of origin, sequenced in a study of cytomegalovirus exposure and HLA in healthy donors. Generated by immunoSEQ multiplex PCR, the TCRdb table keeps only in-frame clones and is missing some. The table lists fewer than 350,000 clones, 88% of them singletons. Sequencing input: PBMCs. The receptors come from a woman between 18 and 29 years old in good health and CMV-seronegative.

The rearrangement links TRBV27 to TRBJ1-2; 10 nucleotides line up with TRBD1. The CDR3 contains 18 residues. V dropped 4 bases and J dropped 6; count of bases not matched to a gene: 17. Germline V gene lookup returns CDR1 MNHEY and CDR2 SMNVEV (reference sequence). The CDR3 region is CASSSLSFPGQGSDGYTF. Here the CDR3 DNA reads TGTGCCAGCAGTTCCCTTTCTTTTCCGGGACAGGGGAGCGATGGCTACACCTTC.

The rearrangement uses TRBV20-1 and TRBJ2-1; D is unclear. V was shortened by 4 bases and J by 8 bases, with 6 bases between the two germline ends. The CDR3 is made up of 10 amino acids. Germline lookup yields CDR1 DFQATT and CDR2 SNEGSKA (reference sequence). CDR3 bases: TGCAGTGCTACCCGGGATGAGCAGTTCTTC. The encoded protein is CSATRDEQFF.

V gene TRBV7-9 combines with J gene TRBJ1-1, with D possibly being TRBD1 (6 bases). V lost 5 bases to trimming and J lost 5 bases, with 18 bases between them. Germline V gives CDR1 SEHNR, CDR2 FQNEAQ (reference sequence). The CDR3 extends over 15 amino acids. CDR3 amino acids: CASSPPLGGATEAFF. The DNA of the CDR3 is TGTGCCAGCAGCCCGCCCTTGGGGGGGGCGACTGAAGCTTTCTTT.

The rearrangement joins TRBV5-1 to TRBJ2-3; 7 bases map to TRBD2. CDR3 length: 19 amino acids. Trimming at V came to 1 base and at J to 4 bases, leaving 18 bases not matched to a gene. In germline, CDR1 is SGHRS, CDR2 YFSETQ. CDR3 in DNA: TGCGCCAGCAGCTTGTATCTTCCCGGGACTAACGTCCGGGCAGATACGCAGTATTTT. Protein: CASSLYLPGTNVRADTQYF.

The chain is built from TRBV6-1 and TRBJ2-3, with TRBD2 matching 15 bases. Germline lookup yields CDR1 MNHNS and CDR2 SASEGT. CDR3 length: 17 residues. J gave up 3 bases and V 4 bases, and 5 bases lay outside the gene matches. CDR3: CASSGTSGRAGTDTQYF. For the CDR3, the DNA is TGTGCCAGCAGTGGGACTAGCGGGAGGGCCGGGACAGATACGCAGTATTTT.

V usage is TRBV28 and J usage is TRBJ1-2; possible D gene TRBD1, 5 bases. This CDR3 contains 14 residues. V was pared by 4 bases and J by 4 bases, with 13 bases between. Germline V gives CDR1 MDHEN, CDR2 SYDVKM. In nucleotides, the CDR3 is TGTGCCAGCAGTTCGCGGGGGGGAGGCTATGGCTACACCTTC. This codes for CASSSRGGGYGYTF.

To note about this clone: This CDR3 is also generated by other DNA sequences in the sample. V and J are TRBV5-1 and TRBJ1-4; D might be TRBD1 (5 bases). The CDR3 has 14 amino acids. From germline, CDR1 is SGHRS and CDR2 YFSETQ. Trimming removed 0 bases from V and 5 bases from J, with 8 bases in between. CDR3: CASSLAGGNEKLFF. CDR3 bases: TGCGCCAGCAGCTTGGCCGGGGGGAATGAAAAACTGTTTTTT.

The CDR3 sequence is CASSLASWKNLEDIQYF. The CDR3 DNA reads as TGTGCCAGCAGCTTAGCGTCTTGGAAGAACCTCGAGGACATTCAGTACTTC. This chain connects TRBV11-2 to TRBJ2-4; D remains unclear. V lost 1 base to trimming and J lost 8 bases, with 21 bases between them. Germline-derived CDR1 and CDR2 are SGHAT and FQNNGV. The CDR3 has 17 amino acids.

This clone was observed once. The chain combines TRBV7-9 with TRBJ1-5; D gene unclear. Trimming pared 6 bases from V and 9 bases from J, leaving 9 bases between. CDR1 and CDR2 from the germline V gene are SEHNR and FQNEAQ (reference sequence). The length of the CDR3 is 11 residues. This chain's CDR3 is CASSLRGPQHF. The CDR3 DNA follows: TGTGCCAGCAGTCTCCGAGGGCCCCAGCATTTT.

The chain links TRBV2 to TRBJ2-1; 10 bases are a match to TRBD2. The length of the CDR3 is 15 residues. The junction had 2 bases not matched to a gene; V was cut back by 2 bases and J by 4 bases. In germline, CDR1 is SNHLY, CDR2 FYNNEI. The DNA of the CDR3 is TGTGCCAGCAGTGAAAGGACTAGCGGATACAATGAGCAGTTCTTC. Its translation is CASSERTSGYNEQFF.

J is TRBJ1-2 and V is TRBV5-1; D not certain. V gave up 2 bases and J gave up 4 bases, with 12 bases separating them. Germline values: CDR1 SGHRS, CDR2 YFSETQ. The CDR3 is 14 residues long. Written as DNA, the CDR3 is TGCGCCAGCAGCTTCCGAGGGTCCGGCTATGGCTACACCTTC. Translating it yields CASSFRGSGYGYTF.

This sequence joins TRBV2 and TRBJ1-1; no clear D. Trimming stripped 7 bases from V and 4 bases from J, with 13 bases between. CDR1 and CDR2 (germline): SNHLY, FYNNEI. This CDR3 spans 13 amino acids. The CDR3 DNA is TGTGCCAGCAACTTCGACTTTAGCACTGAAGCTTTCTTT. Its translation is CASNFDFSTEAFF.

This rearrangement joins TRBV5-1 to TRBJ1-2; TRBD1 is a possible D gene (5 bases). The V gene lost 4 bases and the J gene lost 5 bases, with 15 bases spanning the gap. Per germline, CDR1 SGHRS and CDR2 YFSETQ. The CDR3 has 14 amino acids. The CDR3 loop is CASSLLAGGYGYTF. The CDR3 DNA follows: TGCGCCAGCAGCCTCCTAGCGGGGGGTTATGGCTACACCTTC.

V and J are TRBV18 and TRBJ2-7, with 9 nucleotides matching TRBD1. CDR1 is KGHSH, CDR2 LQKENI, per germline. The CDR3 is made up of 14 amino acids. V lost 6 bases to trimming and J lost 2 bases; unmatched junction nucleotides: 5. The CDR3 bases are TGTGCCAGCTCCCCCGGGACAGGGCCCTACGAGCAGTACTTC. Translating it yields CASSPGTGPYEQYF.

The sample holds a few counts of this clone. The genes are TRBV27 and TRBJ2-7, with D possibly TRBD2 on 7 matching bases. Per the germline V gene, CDR1 is MNHEY and CDR2 is SMNVEV (reference sequence). V lost 5 bases, J lost 2 bases, and 19 bases lay in between. CDR3 length: 16 amino acids. Here the CDR3 reads CASSPPLRGTPYEQYF. DNA for the CDR3: TGTGCCAGCAGTCCCCCCCTGCGGGGGACACCCTACGAGCAGTACTTC.

V and J are TRBV30 and TRBJ2-7, with TRBD1 identical over 9 bases. Germline assignment: CDR1 GTSNPN and CDR2 SVGIG (reference sequence). The length of the CDR3 is 14 residues. The V and J ends lost 2 bases and 6 bases, in that order; junction bases with no gene match: 8. As DNA, the CDR3 is TGTGCCTGGAGTCTCAACGGACAGGGGACCGAGCAGTACTTC. As protein: CAWSLNGQGTEQYF. Combining the CDR3 with reference TRBV30 and TRBJ2-7 gives the whole variable domain SQTIHQWPATLVQPVGSPLSLECTVEGTSNPNLYWYRQAAGRGLQLLFYSVGIGQISSEVPQNLSASRPQDRQFILSSKKLLLSDSGFYLCAWSLNGQGTEQYFGPGTRLTVT.

This rearrangement joins TRBV5-1 to TRBJ2-5, with 14 bases aligning to TRBD2. The CDR3 has 16 amino acids. CDR1 is SGHRS and CDR2 is YFSETQ in the germline V gene. With V trimmed by 6 bases and J by 11 bases, 15 bases remained unmatched. The CDR3 region is CASTRTGLAGVLGQYF. The CDR3 DNA reads as TGCGCCAGCACCCGAACGGGACTAGCGGGAGTTTTAGGGCAGTACTTC.

V gene TRBV2 combines with J gene TRBJ1-1; 8 bases are a match to TRBD1. This CDR3 region has 14 residues. Germline trimming cut 8 bases from V and 2 bases from J; bases unmatched to any gene: 7. Germline V gene lookup returns CDR1 SNHLY and CDR2 FYNNEI. Here the CDR3 DNA reads TGTGCCAGCGGACAGGGAAGAGTTAACACTGAAGCTTTCTTT. This encodes CASGQGRVNTEAFF.

The chain recombines TRBV23-1 with TRBJ1-3, with D hard to call. TRBV23-1 is an ORF; its function is uncertain. Trimming stripped 4 bases from V and 0 bases from J, with 7 bases between. The CDR3 length is 14 residues. In DNA, the CDR3 is TGCGCCAGCAGTCGTCTCGGCTCTGGAAACACCATATATTTT. Its translation is CASSRLGSGNTIYF.

This chain connects TRBV5-3 to TRBJ2-7; TRBD2 is a possible D gene (6 bases). TRBV5-3 is treated as an ORF (open reading frame) with a function not yet certain. This CDR3 is built from 16 residues. Trimming left V 7 bases short and J 3 bases short, with 23 bases between. The CDR3 here is CARSYRTGSLFYEQYF. The DNA of the CDR3 is TGTGCCAGATCATACAGAACCGGGAGCCTATTCTACGAGCAGTACTTC.

This clone has a single count. The genes are TRBV27 and TRBJ2-1; TRBD1 is a possible D gene (7 bases). The V end lost 3 bases, the J end lost 6 bases, and 18 bases lay between the germline ends. The germline V gene encodes CDR1 MNHEY and CDR2 SMNVEV (reference sequence). CDR3 size: 16 residues. CDR3 sequence: CASSFSWTGGFNEQFF. The CDR3 bases are TGTGCCAGCAGTTTTTCATGGACAGGAGGGTTCAATGAGCAGTTCTTC.

The CDR3 DNA is TGTGCCAGCAGTTTCAACCGGGACAGGGCAAAAGCTTTCTTT. This encodes CASSFNRDRAKAFF. This chain uses TRBV28 with TRBJ1-1; the match to TRBD1 covers 9 bases. This CDR3 has 14 amino acids. V dropped 3 bases and J dropped 9; count of bases not matched to a gene: 8. Per germline, CDR1 MDHEN and CDR2 SYDVKM. The full variable domain, with the rest looked up from reference TRBV28 and TRBJ1-1, is DVKVTQSSRYLVKRTGEKVFLECVQDMDHENMFWYRQDPGLGLRLIYFSYDVKMKEKGDIPEGYSVSREKKERFSLILESASTNQTSMYLCASSFNRDRAKAFFGQGTRLTVV.

V is TRBV28 and J is TRBJ2-3; D possibly corresponds to TRBD2 (5 bases). CDR3 length equals 17 residues. V was trimmed by 5 bases and J by 3 bases, leaving 21 bases between them. In germline, CDR1 is MDHEN, CDR2 SYDVKM. CDR3 protein: CASSPSPGSEYTDTQYF. CDR3 coding DNA: TGTGCCAGCAGTCCTAGCCCGGGGTCAGAATATACAGATACGCAGTATTTT.